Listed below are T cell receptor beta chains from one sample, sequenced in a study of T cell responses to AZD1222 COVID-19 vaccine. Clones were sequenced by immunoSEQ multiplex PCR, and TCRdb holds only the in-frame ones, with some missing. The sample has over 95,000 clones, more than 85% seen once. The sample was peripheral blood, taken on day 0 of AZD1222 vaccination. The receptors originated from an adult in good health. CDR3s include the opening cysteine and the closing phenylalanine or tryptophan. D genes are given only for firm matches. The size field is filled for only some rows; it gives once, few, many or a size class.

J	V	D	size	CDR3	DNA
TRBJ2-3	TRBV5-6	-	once	CASSLVSGTDTQYF	TGTGCCAGCAGCTTGGTTTCGGGCACAGATACGCAGTATTTT
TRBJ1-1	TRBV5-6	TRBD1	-	CASSLGTGVNTEAFF	TGTGCCAGCAGCTTGGGGACAGGGGTGAACACTGAAGCTTTCTTT
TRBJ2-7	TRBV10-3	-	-	CAINFRDIGSSYEQYF	TGTGCCATCAATTTCCGGGACATCGGAAGCTCCTACGAGCAGTACTTC
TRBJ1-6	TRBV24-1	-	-	CATSDLRGSGFNSPLHF	TGTGCCACCAGTGATTTAAGGGGGTCAGGTTTTAATTCACCCCTCCACTTT
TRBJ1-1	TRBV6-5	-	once	CASSYSKSGYNTEAFF	TGTGCCAGCAGTTACTCGAAATCCGGGTATAACACTGAAGCTTTCTTT
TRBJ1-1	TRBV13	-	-	CASRPGEQGRNTEAFF	TGTGCCAGCAGACCGGGGGAACAGGGCCGGAACACTGAAGCTTTCTTT
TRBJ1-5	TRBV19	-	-	CASSLLGPGKPQHF	TGTGCCAGTAGTCTCCTGGGACCCGGCAAGCCCCAGCATTTT
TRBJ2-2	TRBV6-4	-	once	CASRGSNTGELFF	TGTGCCAGCAGAGGGTCGAACACCGGGGAGCTGTTTTTT
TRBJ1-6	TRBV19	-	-	CASSTTGSNSPLHF	TGTGCCAGTAGCACGACAGGATCAAATTCACCCCTCCACTTT
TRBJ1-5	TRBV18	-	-	CASSPSGDYQPQHF	TGTGCCAGCTCACCTTCAGGGGACTATCAGCCCCAGCATTTT
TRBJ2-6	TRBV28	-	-	CASSPLTGLYSGANVLTF	TGTGCCAGCAGCCCTCTGACAGGATTGTACTCTGGGGCCAACGTCCTGACTTTC
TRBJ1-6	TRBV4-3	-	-	CASSQRGTSNSPLHF	TGCGCCAGCAGCCAACGTGGGACATCAAATTCACCCCTCCACTTT
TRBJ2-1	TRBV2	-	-	CASSLYNEQFF	TGTGCCAGCAGCCTCTACAATGAGCAGTTCTTC
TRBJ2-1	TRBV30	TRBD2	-	CAWSVTGLAGPSYNEQFF	TGTGCCTGGAGTGTAACCGGGCTAGCGGGGCCCTCCTACAATGAGCAGTTCTTC
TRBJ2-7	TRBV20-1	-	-	CSASSALTGFYYEQYF	TGCAGTGCTAGTTCTGCCCTGACAGGTTTTTACTACGAGCAGTACTTC
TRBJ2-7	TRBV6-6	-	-	CASSYGQGPPYEQYF	TGTGCCAGCAGTTACGGGCAGGGGCCCCCCTACGAGCAGTACTTC
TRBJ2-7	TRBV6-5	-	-	CASSQSGGRYEQYF	TGTGCCAGCAGCCAATCAGGGGGGAGGTACGAGCAGTACTTC
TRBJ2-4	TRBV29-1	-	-	CSVADGLAKNIQYF	TGCAGCGTTGCGGACGGACTAGCCAAAAACATTCAGTACTTC
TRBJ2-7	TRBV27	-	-	CASSASSYEQYF	TGTGCCAGCAGTGCCAGCTCCTACGAGCAGTACTTC
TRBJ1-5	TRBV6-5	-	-	CASSWAGGLDQPQHF	TGTGCCAGCAGCTGGGCCGGGGGCTTGGATCAGCCCCAGCATTTT
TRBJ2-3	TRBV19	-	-	CASSIAAPDTQYF	TGTGCCAGTAGTATAGCAGCTCCAGATACGCAGTATTTT
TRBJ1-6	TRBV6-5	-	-	CASSPEGKSPLHF	TGTGCCAGCAGTCCGGAGGGAAAATCACCCCTCCACTTT
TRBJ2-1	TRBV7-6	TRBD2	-	CASSLASGTSGGTNEQFF	TGTGCCAGCAGCTTAGCCTCGGGGACTAGCGGGGGGACCAATGAGCAGTTCTTC
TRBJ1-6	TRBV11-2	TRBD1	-	CASSLGTGDNSPLHF	TGTGCCAGCAGCTTAGGGACAGGCGATAATTCACCCCTCCACTTT
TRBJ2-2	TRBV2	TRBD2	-	CASSGPSGGTGELFF	TGTGCCAGCAGTGGTCCCAGCGGGGGCACCGGGGAGCTGTTTTTT
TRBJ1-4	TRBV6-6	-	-	CASSYPRGGTNEKLFF	TGTGCCAGCAGTTACCCAAGGGGAGGGACTAATGAAAAACTGTTTTTT
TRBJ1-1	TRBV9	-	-	CASSVVRSYTEAFF	TGTGCCAGCAGCGTAGTGCGGAGCTACACTGAAGCTTTCTTT